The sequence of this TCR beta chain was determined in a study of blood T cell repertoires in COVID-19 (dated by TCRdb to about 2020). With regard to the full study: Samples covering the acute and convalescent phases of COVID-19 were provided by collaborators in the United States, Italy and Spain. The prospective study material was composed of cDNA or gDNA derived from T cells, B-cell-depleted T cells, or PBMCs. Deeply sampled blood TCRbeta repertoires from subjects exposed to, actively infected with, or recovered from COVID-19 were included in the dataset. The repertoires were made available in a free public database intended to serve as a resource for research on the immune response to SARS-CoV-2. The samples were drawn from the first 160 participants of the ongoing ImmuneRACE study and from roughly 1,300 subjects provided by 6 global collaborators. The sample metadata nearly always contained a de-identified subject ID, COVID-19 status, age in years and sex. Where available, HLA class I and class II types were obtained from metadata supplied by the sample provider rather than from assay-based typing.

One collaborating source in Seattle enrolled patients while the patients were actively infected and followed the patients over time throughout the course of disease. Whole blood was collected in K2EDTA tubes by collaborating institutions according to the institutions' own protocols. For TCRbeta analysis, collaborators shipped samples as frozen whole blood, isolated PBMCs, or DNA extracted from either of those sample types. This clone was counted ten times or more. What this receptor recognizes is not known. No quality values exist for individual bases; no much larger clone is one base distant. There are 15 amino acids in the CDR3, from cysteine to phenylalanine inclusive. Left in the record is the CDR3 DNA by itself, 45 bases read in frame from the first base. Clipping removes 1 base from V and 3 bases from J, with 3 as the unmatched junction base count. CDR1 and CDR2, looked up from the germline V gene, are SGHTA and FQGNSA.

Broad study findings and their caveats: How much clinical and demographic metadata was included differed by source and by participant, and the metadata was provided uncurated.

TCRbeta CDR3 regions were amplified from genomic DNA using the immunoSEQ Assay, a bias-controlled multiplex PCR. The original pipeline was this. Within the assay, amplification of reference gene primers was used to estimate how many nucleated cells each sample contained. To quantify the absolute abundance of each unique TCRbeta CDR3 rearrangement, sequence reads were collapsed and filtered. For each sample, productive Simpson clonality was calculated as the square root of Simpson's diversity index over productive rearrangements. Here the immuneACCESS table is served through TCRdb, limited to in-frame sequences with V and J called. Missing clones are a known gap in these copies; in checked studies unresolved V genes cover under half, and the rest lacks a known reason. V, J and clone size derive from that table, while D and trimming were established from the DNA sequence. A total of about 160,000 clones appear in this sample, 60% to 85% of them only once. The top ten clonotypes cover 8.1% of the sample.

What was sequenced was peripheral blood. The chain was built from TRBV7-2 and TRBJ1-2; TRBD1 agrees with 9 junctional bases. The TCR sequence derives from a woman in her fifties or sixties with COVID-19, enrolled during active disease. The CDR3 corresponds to CASSLVDRGDYGYTF. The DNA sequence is TGTGCCAGCAGCTTAGTCGACAGGGGGGACTATGGCTACACCTTC.